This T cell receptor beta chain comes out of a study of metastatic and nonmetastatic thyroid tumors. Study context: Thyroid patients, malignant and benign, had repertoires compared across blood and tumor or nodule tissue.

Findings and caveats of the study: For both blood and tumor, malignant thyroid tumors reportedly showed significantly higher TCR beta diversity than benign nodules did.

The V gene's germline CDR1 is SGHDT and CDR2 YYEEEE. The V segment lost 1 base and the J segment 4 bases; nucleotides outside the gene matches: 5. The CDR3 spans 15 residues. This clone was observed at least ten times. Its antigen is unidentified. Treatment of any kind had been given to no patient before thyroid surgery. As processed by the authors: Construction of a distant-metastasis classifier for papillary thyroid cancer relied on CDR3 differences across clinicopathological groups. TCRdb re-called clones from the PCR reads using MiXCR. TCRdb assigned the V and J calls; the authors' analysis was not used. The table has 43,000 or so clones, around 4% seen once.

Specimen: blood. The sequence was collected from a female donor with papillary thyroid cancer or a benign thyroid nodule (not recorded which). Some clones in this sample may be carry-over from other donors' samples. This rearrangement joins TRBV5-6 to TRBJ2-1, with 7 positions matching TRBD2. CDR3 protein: CASSLRASGYNEQFF. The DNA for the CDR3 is TGTGCCAGCAGCTTGAGGGCTAGCGGATACAATGAGCAGTTCTTC.